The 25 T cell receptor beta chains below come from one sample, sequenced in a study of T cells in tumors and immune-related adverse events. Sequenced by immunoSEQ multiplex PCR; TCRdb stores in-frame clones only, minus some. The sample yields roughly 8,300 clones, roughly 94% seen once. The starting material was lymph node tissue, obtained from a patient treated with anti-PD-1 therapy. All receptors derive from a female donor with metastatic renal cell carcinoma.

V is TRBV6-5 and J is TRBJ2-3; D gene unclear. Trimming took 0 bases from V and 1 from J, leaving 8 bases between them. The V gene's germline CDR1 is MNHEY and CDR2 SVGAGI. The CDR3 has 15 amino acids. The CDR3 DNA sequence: TGTGCCAGCAGTTACTCCGGCTCCCGCACAGATACGCAGTATTTT. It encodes CASSYSGSRTDTQYF.

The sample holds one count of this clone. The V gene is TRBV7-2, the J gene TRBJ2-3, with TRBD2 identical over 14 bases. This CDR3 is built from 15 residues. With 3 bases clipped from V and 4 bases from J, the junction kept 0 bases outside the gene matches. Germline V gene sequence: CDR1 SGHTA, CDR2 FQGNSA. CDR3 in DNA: TGTGCCAGCAGCTTGACTAGCGGGGGGGCAGATACGCAGTATTTT. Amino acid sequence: CASSLTSGGADTQYF.

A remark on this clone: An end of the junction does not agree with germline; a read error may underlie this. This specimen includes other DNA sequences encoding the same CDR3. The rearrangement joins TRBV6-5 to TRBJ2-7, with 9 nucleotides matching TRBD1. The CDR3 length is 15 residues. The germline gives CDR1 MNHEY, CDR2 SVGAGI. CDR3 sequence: CASSYSGTGMYEQYF. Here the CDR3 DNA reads TGTGCCAGCAGTTACTCGGGGACAGGGATGTACGAACAGTACTTC.

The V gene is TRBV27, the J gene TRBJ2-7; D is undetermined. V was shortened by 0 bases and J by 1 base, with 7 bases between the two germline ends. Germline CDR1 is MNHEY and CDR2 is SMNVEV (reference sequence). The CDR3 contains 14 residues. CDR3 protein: CASSLSWMSYEQYF. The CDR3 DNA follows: TGTGCCAGCAGTTTATCCTGGATGTCCTACGAGCAGTACTTC.

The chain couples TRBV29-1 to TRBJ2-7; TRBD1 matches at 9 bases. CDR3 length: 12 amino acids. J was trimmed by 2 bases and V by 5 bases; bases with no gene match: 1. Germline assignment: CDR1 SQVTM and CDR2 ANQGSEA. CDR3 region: CSVRQGAYEQYF. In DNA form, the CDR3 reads TGCAGCGTTCGACAGGGGGCCTACGAGCAGTACTTC.

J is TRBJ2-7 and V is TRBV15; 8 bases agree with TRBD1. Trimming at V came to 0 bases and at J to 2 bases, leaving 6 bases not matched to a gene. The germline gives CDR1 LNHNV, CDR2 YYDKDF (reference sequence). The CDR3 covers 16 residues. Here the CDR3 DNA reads TGTGCCACCAGCAGAGAGGGGGGACAGGCCCCCTACGAGCAGTACTTC. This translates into CATSREGGQAPYEQYF.

In nucleotides, the CDR3 is TGTGCCAGCAGCGGACTAGCGGGGACCTACAATGAGCAGTTCTTC. Translating it yields CASSGLAGTYNEQFF. This chain uses TRBV6-4 with TRBJ2-1, with 12 bases identical to TRBD2. Trimming took 6 bases from V and 2 from J; bases not matched to a gene: 2. Germline V lookup: CDR1 MRHNA, CDR2 SNTAGT. The CDR3 extends over 15 amino acids.

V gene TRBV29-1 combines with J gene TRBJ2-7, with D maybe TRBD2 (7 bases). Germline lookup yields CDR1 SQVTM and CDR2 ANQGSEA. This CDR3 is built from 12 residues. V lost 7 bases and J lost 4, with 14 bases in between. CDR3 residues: CSAGVRGYEQYF. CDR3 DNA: TGCAGCGCAGGGGTGCGGGGGTACGAGCAGTACTTC.

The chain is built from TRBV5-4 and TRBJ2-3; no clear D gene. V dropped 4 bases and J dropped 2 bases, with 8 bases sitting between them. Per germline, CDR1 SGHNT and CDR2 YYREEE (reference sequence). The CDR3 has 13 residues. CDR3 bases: TGTGCCAGCAGCACAGTAAACACAGATACGCAGTATTTT. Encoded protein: CASSTVNTDTQYF.

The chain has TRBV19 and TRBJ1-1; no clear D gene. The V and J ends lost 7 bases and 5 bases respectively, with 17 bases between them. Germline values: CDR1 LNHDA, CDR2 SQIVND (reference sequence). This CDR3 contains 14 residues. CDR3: CASTTRAPGTEAFF. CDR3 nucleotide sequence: TGTGCCAGTACCACTCGGGCCCCGGGTACTGAAGCTTTCTTT. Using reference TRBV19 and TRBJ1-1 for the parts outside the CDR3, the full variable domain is DGGITQSPKYLFRKEGQNVTLSCEQNLNHDAMYWYRQDPGQGLRLIYYSQIVNDFQKGDIAEGYSVSREKKESFPLTVTSAQKNPTAFYLCASTTRAPGTEAFFGQGTRLTVV.

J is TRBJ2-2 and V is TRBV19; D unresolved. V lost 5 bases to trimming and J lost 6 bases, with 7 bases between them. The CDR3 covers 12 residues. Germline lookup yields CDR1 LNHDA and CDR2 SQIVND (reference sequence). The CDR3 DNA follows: TGTGCCAGTAGTTTAGGGTCCGGGGAGCTGTTTTTT. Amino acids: CASSLGSGELFF.

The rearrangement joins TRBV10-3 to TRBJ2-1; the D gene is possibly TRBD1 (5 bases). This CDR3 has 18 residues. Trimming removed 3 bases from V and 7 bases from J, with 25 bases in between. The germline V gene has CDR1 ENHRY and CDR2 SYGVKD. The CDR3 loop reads CAISDPESRGPVRNEQFF. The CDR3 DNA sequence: TGTGCCATCAGTGACCCCGAATCTAGGGGCCCGGTTAGGAATGAGCAGTTCTTC.

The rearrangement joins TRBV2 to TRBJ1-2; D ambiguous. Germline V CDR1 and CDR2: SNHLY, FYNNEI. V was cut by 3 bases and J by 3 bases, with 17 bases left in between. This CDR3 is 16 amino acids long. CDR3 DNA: TGTGCCAGCAGTGATTGGTTAGGGTGGGGAGACTATGGCTACACCTTC. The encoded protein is CASSDWLGWGDYGYTF.

This CDR3 is CASSQGGQGYYGYTF. The CDR3 DNA reads TGCGCCAGCAGCCAAGGGGGACAGGGGTACTATGGCTACACCTTC. The chain couples TRBV4-1 to TRBJ1-2; TRBD1 agrees at 10 bases. J was trimmed by 3 bases and V by 1 base; bases with no gene match: 2. This CDR3 is built from 15 residues. Germline V lookup: CDR1 MGHRA, CDR2 YSYEKL.

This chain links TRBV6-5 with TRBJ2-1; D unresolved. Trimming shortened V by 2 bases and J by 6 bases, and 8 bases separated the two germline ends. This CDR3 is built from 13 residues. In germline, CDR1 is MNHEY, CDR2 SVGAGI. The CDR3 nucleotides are TGTGCCAGCAGTTACACGGCCAGCAATGAGCAGTTCTTC. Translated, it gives CASSYTASNEQFF.

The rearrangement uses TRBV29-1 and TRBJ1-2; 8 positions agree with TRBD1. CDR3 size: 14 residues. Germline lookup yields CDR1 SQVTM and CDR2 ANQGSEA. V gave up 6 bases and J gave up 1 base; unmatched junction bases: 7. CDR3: CSVPTGDINYGYTF. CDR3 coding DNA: TGCAGCGTCCCGACAGGGGATATTAACTATGGCTACACCTTC.

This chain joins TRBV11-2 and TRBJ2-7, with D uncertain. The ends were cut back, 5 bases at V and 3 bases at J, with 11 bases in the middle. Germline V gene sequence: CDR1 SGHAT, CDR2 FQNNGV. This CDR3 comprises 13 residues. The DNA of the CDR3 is TGTGCCAGCAGCATACGACCTTTCTACGAGCAGTACTTC. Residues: CASSIRPFYEQYF. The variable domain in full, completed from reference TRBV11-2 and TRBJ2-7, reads EAGVAQSPRYKIIEKRQSVAFWCNPISGHATLYWYQQILGQGPKLLIQFQNNGVVDDSQLPKDRFSAERLKGVDSTLKIQPAKLEDSAVYLCASSIRPFYEQYFGPGTRLTVT.

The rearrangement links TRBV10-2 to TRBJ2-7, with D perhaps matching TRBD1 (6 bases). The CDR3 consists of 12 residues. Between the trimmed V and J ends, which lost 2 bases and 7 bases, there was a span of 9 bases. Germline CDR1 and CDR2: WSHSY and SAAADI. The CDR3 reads CASSETGYEQYF. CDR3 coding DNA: TGCGCCAGCAGTGAGACAGGGTATGAGCAGTACTTC.

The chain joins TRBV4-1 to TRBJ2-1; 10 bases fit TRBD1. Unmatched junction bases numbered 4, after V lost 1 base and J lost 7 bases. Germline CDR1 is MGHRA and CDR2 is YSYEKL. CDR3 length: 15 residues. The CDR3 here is CASSQGTGGWNEQFF. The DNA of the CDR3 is TGCGCCAGCAGCCAAGGGACAGGGGGTTGGAATGAGCAGTTCTTC.

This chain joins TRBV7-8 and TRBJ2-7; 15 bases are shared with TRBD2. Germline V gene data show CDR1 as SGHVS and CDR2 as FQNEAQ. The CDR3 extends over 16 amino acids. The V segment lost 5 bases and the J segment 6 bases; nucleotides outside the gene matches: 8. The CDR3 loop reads CASSRRTSGGASEQYF. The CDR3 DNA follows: TGTGCCAGCAGCCGAAGGACTAGCGGGGGGGCGAGCGAGCAGTACTTC.

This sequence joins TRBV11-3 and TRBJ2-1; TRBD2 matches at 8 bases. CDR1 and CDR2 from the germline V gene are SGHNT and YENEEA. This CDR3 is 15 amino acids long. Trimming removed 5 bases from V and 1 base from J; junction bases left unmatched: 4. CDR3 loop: CASSAGTSSYNEQFF. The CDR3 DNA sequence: TGTGCCAGCAGCGCCGGGACTAGTTCCTACAATGAGCAGTTCTTC.

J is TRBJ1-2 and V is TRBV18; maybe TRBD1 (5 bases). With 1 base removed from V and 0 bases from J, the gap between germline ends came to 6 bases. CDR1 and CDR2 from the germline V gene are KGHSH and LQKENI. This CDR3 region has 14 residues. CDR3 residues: CASSPQGSNYGYTF. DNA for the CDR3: TGTGCCAGCTCACCACAGGGGTCTAACTATGGCTACACCTTC.

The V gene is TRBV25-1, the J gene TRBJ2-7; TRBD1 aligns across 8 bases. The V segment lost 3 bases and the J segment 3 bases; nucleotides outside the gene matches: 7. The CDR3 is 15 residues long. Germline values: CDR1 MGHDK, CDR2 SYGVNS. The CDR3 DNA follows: TGTGCCAGCAGTGATCAGACAGGGGCGTTCTACGAGCAGTACTTC. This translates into CASSDQTGAFYEQYF.

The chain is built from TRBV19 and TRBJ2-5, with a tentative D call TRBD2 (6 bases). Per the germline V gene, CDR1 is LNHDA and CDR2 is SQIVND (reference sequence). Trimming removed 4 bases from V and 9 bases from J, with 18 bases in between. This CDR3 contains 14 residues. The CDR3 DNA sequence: TGTGCCAGTAGTACCACTGGCGGGGAGAGTCCCCAGTACTTC. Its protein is CASSTTGGESPQYF.

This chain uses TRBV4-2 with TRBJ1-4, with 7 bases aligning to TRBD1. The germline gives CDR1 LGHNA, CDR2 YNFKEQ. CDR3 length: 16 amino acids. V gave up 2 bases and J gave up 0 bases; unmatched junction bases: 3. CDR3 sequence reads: CASSQTDRATNEKLFF. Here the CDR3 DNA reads TGTGCCAGCAGCCAAACCGACAGGGCAACTAATGAAAAACTGTTTTTT.